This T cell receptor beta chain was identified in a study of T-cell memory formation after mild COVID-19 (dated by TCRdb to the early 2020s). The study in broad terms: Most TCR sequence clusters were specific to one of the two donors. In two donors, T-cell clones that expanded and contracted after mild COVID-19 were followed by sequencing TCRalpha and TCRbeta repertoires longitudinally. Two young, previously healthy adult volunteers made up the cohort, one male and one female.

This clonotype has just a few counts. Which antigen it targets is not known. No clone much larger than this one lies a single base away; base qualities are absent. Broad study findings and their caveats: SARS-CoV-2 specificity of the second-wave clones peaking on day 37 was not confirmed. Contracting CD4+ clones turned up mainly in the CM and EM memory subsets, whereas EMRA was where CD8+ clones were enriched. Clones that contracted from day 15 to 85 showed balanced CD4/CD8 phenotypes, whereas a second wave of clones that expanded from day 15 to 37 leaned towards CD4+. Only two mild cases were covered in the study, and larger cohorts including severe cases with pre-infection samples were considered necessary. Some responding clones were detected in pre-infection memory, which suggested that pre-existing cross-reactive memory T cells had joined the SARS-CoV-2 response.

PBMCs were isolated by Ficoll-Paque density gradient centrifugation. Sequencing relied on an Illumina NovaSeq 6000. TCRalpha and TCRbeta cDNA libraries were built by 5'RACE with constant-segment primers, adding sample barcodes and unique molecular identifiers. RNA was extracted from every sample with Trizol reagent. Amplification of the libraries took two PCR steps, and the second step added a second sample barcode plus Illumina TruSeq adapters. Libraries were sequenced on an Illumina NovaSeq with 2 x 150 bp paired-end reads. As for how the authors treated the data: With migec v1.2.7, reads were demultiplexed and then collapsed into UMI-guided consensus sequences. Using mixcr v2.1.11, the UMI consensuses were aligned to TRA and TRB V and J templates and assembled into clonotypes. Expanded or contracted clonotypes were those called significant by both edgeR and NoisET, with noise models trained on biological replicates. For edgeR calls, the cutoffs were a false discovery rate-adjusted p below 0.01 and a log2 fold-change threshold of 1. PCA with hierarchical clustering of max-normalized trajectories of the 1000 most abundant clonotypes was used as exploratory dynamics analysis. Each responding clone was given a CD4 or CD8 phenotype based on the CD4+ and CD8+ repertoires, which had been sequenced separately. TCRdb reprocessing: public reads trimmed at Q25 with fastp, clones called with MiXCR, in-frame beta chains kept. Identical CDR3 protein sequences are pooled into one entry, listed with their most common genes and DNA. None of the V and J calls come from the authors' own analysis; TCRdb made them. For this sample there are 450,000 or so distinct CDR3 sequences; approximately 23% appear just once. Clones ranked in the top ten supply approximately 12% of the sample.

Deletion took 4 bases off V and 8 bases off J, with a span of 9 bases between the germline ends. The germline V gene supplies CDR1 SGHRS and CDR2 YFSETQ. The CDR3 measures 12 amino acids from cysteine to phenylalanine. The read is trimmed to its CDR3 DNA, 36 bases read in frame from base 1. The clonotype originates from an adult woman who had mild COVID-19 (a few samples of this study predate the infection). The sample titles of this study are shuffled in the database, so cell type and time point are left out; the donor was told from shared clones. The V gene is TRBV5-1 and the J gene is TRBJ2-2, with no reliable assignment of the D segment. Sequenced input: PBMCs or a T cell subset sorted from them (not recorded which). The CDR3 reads CASSQKAGELFF. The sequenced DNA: TGCGCCAGCAGCCAGAAGGCGGGGGAGCTGTTTTTT.